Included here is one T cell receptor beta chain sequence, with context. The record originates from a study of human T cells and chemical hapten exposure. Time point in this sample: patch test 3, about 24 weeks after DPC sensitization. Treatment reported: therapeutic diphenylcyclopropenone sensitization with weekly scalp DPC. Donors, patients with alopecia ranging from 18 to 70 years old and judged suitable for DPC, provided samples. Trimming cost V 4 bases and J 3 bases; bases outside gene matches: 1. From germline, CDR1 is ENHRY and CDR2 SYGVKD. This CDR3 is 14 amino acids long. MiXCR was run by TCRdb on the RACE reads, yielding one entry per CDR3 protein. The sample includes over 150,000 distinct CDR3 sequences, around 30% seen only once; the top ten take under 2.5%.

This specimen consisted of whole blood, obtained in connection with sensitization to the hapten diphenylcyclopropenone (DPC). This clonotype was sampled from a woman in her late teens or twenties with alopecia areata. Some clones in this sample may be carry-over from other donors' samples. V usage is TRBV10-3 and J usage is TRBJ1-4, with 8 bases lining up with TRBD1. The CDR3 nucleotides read TGTGCCATCAGTGGGACAGGGCCTAATGAAAAACTGTTTTTT. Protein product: CAISGTGPNEKLFF.